This entry is about one TCR beta chain. Unique molecular identifiers tagged individual cDNA molecules. Via MiXCR, TCRdb re-called the 5' RACE reads, giving one row per CDR3 protein. The sample shows 50,000 or so distinct CDR3 sequences, roughly 12% of them seen only once. This sample is part of a study of early T cells in non-severe SARS-CoV-2 infection. Overall study context: The input, bulk RNA from unsorted whole blood, was sequenced, and chains were unpaired.

Germline CDR1 MNHEY, CDR2 SVGEGT. The V gene lost 8 bases and the J gene lost 4 bases, with 20 bases spanning the gap. The CDR3 extends over 15 amino acids. The genes are TRBV6-2 or TRBV6-3 and TRBJ1-2, with D possibly matching TRBD1 (6 bases). Sequencing was performed on whole blood. The source of this sequence is an adult who was a healthcare worker with PCR-confirmed SARS-CoV-2 infection or an uninfected control (not recorded which). Written as DNA, the CDR3 is TGTGCCAGCGAGCGAACAGGGAGGACCTCCTATGGCTACACCTTC. Residues: CASERTGRTSYGYTF.